Following are 7 T cell receptor beta chains from one sample sequenced in a study of shared clonotypes between healthy human individuals. Method: immunoSEQ multiplex PCR; TCRdb's copy keeps in-frame clones and lacks some. The repertoire holds 300,000 to 350,000 clones, with about 70% as singletons. The sample comprised memory CD4+ T cells sorted from blood. Subset described: CD45RA-negative fraction. The receptors shown here come from a man aged 25 to 40 in good health.

The chain employs TRBV6-1 and TRBJ2-2, with 10 positions matching TRBD2. The CDR3 spans 16 residues. After removal of 4 bases from V and 4 bases from J, the junction contained 6 bases not matched to a gene. CDR1 and CDR2 from the germline V gene are MNHNS and SASEGT. CDR3 loop: CASSALAGVATGELFF. The CDR3 DNA is TGTGCCAGCAGTGCGCTAGCGGGAGTAGCCACCGGGGAGCTGTTTTTT.

This clone appeared many times. CDR3: CASSVFIAINTGELFF. Here the CDR3 DNA reads TGTGCCAGCAGCGTATTCATAGCGATTAACACCGGGGAGCTGTTTTTT. The chain links TRBV9 to TRBJ2-2; D possibly corresponds to TRBD2 (5 bases). Germline V gene lookup returns CDR1 SGDLS and CDR2 YYNGEE. CDR3 length: 16 residues. V lost 1 base and J 2 bases, leaving 12 bases between the germline ends.

The chain links TRBV5-1 to TRBJ1-3; no definite D call. Germline-derived CDR1 and CDR2 are SGHRS and YFSETQ. This CDR3 has 14 amino acids. Trimming removed 0 bases at V and 4 bases at J, with 8 bases between. CDR3 nucleotide sequence: TGCGCCAGCAGCTTGGGGGCGGACGGAAACACCATATATTTT. Translation gives CASSLGADGNTIYF.

The chain is built from TRBV7-8 and TRBJ2-6; D is possibly TRBD2 (6 bases). The V gene's germline CDR1 is SGHVS and CDR2 FQNEAQ. V was shortened by 6 bases and J by 0 bases, with 12 bases between the two germline ends. The CDR3 is 16 residues long. The CDR3 loop reads CASRRWEVSGANVLTF. The CDR3 DNA reads TGTGCCAGCAGAAGATGGGAGGTCTCTGGGGCCAACGTCCTGACTTTC. The whole variable domain, remainder taken from reference TRBV7-8 and TRBJ2-6, is GAGVSQSPRYKVAKRGQDVALRCDPISGHVSLFWYQQALGQGPEFLTYFQNEAQLDKSGLPSDRFFAERPEGSVSTLKIQRTQQEDSAVYLCASRRWEVSGANVLTFGAGSRLTVL.

V and J are TRBV9 and TRBJ2-7; no clear D gene. Between the trimmed V and J ends, which lost 0 bases and 1 base, there was a span of 8 bases. This CDR3 region has 14 residues. Germline-derived CDR1 and CDR2 are SGDLS and YYNGEE. As DNA, the CDR3 is TGTGCCAGCAGCGTAGAGCTAGGGTCCTACGAGCAGTACTTC. It yields the protein CASSVELGSYEQYF.

The DNA for the CDR3 is TGTGCCAGCAGTATCCAGCGGGCCACCAGTCGGGGGAACACCGGGGAGCTGTTTTTT. Translation: CASSIQRATSRGNTGELFF. The V gene is TRBV27, the J gene TRBJ2-2, with a tentative D call TRBD2 (6 bases). Germline-derived CDR1 and CDR2 are MNHEY and SMNVEV (reference sequence). This CDR3 contains 19 residues. V lost 5 bases to trimming and J lost 1 base, with 23 bases between them.

The J gene is TRBJ1-3, the V gene TRBV7-9, with D unresolved. V was trimmed by 5 bases and J by 3 bases, leaving 17 bases between them. The CDR3 consists of 16 residues. From germline, CDR1 is SEHNR and CDR2 FQNEAQ (reference sequence). The CDR3 DNA reads TGTGCCAGCAGCCGCTTCGGGCAGACCCTTGGAAACACCATATATTTT. Translated, it gives CASSRFGQTLGNTIYF.